This T cell receptor beta chain appears in the sequencing data of a study of blood T cells in healthy people across ages. Across the whole study: Through template switching, about one barcoded beta molecule was captured per two T cells, as measured in model experiments.

With respect to this clonotype: Sequence at one end of the junction differs from germline and may be a read error.

This CDR3 comprises 16 residues. Per germline, CDR1 LGHNA and CDR2 YSLEER. Next came a second PCR, run for about 7 to 12 cycles, which used a sample-barcoded 5' primer along with a J-beta primer mix. Every sample produced at least 2.5 million CDR3-containing paired-end reads. One entry per CDR3 protein results from TCRdb running MiXCR on the 5' RACE reads. The table includes 1.5 million to 2 million distinct CDR3 sequences, approximately 39% detected once. The chain is built from TRBV4-3 and TRBJ1-2; 8 bases fit TRBD1. The sequencing input was blood. The TCR comes from a human donor in good health. The CDR3 loop reads CGSSQAWTGSNYGYTF. CDR3 DNA sequence: TGCGGCAGCAGCCAAGCTTGGACAGGGTCTAACTATGGCTACACCTTC.